The entry below gives a single T cell receptor (beta chain) sequence along with its context. No antigen is known for it. In TCRdb, the 5' RACE reads were re-called with MiXCR into one record per CDR3 protein. The sample yields under 250,000 distinct CDR3 sequences, around 9.6% seen once. These data are taken from a study of identical twins. Study conclusions and caveats: In cord blood, abundant beta clonotypes had fewer insertions; memory showed no trend. Partly confounded zero-insertion analyses could result from invariant MAIT and iNKT cells. Twin pairs' shared out-of-frame alpha sequences were enriched in low generation probability. Where beta out-of-frame sequences were concerned, excess twin sharing was weaker.

The CDR3 loop spans 13 amino acids. The V and J ends lost 5 bases and 4 bases respectively, with 14 bases between them. The germline gives CDR1 DFQATT, CDR2 SNEGSKA (reference sequence). This TCR derives from a woman between 18 and 29 years old in good health. The rearrangement links TRBV20-1 to TRBJ1-2; D is perhaps TRBD1 (5 bases). Sample: memory (CD45RO+) T cells sorted from blood. CDR3 nucleotide sequence: TGCAGTGCTTGGGACGGAGCATTCTATGGCTACACCTTC. It specifies CSAWDGAFYGYTF.